These 29 T cell receptor beta chains share one sample of origin, sequenced in a study of blood T cell repertoires in COVID-19. Using immunoSEQ multiplex PCR, the repertoire was profiled, and TCRdb retains in-frame clones only, with some absent. The sample carries fewer than 250,000 clones, 88% recorded once. Sequencing input: peripheral blood. The source of these receptors is a woman aged 55 to 70 with acute or convalescent COVID-19.

The chain joins TRBV9 to TRBJ1-1; 8 nucleotides align to TRBD1. Germline lookup yields CDR1 SGDLS and CDR2 YYNGEE. Trimming removed 2 bases from V and 5 bases from J; junction bases left unmatched: 5. The CDR3 has 14 residues. The CDR3 nucleotides read TGTGCCAGCAGCGTGACAGGGGTCTCTACTGAAGCTTTCTTT. Its translation: CASSVTGVSTEAFF.

The rearrangement joins TRBV6-5 to TRBJ1-1; tentative D call: TRBD1 (5 bases). This CDR3 spans 14 amino acids. Germline CDR1 and CDR2: MNHEY and SVGAGI. Trimming took 7 bases from V and 1 from J, leaving 13 bases between them. CDR3 residues: CASNPGRGNTEAFF. The CDR3 DNA sequence: TGTGCCAGCAACCCGGGGAGGGGGAACACTGAAGCTTTCTTT.

The chain joins TRBV11-2 to TRBJ1-5; 7 bases are a match to TRBD1. Germline CDR1 SGHAT, CDR2 FQNNGV. This CDR3 has 15 amino acids. Unmatched junction bases numbered 10, after V lost 5 bases and J lost 6 bases. CDR3 DNA: TGTGCCAGCAGCCCCATTACAGGGGATCTTCAGCCCCAGCATTTT. Its translation: CASSPITGDLQPQHF.

This chain connects TRBV4-3 to TRBJ1-2; weak D call: TRBD1 (5 bases). The V end lost 1 base, the J end lost 8 bases, and 20 bases lay between the germline ends. Germline V gives CDR1 LGHNA, CDR2 YSLEER. The CDR3 has 16 residues. The CDR3: CASSQGEGRFPLGYTF. The CDR3, as DNA: TGCGCCAGCAGCCAAGGTGAGGGGAGGTTCCCTCTGGGCTACACCTTC.

The gene calls are TRBV5-8 and TRBJ1-4, with TRBD1 matching 9 bases. The germline CDR1 and CDR2 sequences are SGHTS and YDEGEE. The length of the CDR3 is 15 residues. Losses at the gene ends were 1 base for V and 5 bases for J; bases not matched to a gene: 3. The CDR3 region has the DNA TGTGCCAGCAGCTTGAAAGGGACAGGGAATGAAAAACTGTTTTTT. This sequence encodes CASSLKGTGNEKLFF.

The V gene is TRBV27, the J gene TRBJ1-2; possibly TRBD1 for D (6 bases). This CDR3 has 14 amino acids. V dropped 5 bases and J dropped 7 bases, with 17 bases sitting between them. In germline, CDR1 is MNHEY, CDR2 SMNVEV (reference sequence). CDR3 in DNA: TGTGCCAGCAGTGCCCCCCCGGGGGGCGTTGGCTACACCTTC. Amino acid sequence: CASSAPPGGVGYTF.

The chain couples TRBV3-1 (or the pseudogene TRBV3-2) to TRBJ1-4, with 8 bases identical to TRBD1. Germline CDR1 LGHDT, CDR2 YNNKEL (reference sequence). V lost 2 bases to trimming and J lost 10 bases; unmatched junction nucleotides: 6. This CDR3 has 14 residues. CDR3 residues: CASSQPGQGAKLFF. Written as DNA, the CDR3 is TGTGCCAGCAGCCAACCCGGACAGGGTGCAAAACTGTTTTTT.

This chain uses TRBV18 with TRBJ2-5, with TRBD1 identical over 9 bases. The CDR3 is made up of 16 amino acids. CDR1 is KGHSH and CDR2 is LQKENI in the germline V gene. V shed 4 bases, J shed 5 bases, and the junction held 11 bases outside the gene matches. The CDR3 reads CASSQQGAHVGETQYF. The CDR3 region has the DNA TGTGCCAGCTCACAACAGGGGGCTCACGTCGGGGAGACCCAGTACTTC.

Points on this clone: Additional DNA sequences in this sample encode the identical CDR3. The chain joins TRBV7-2 to TRBJ1-6; 10 nucleotides line up with TRBD1. Germline V gene lookup returns CDR1 SGHTA and CDR2 FQGNSA. Trimming cost V 1 base and J 8 bases; bases outside gene matches: 2. The CDR3 covers 15 residues. CDR3: CASSLGQGADSPLHF. CDR3 DNA sequence: TGTGCCAGCAGCTTAGGACAGGGGGCGGATTCACCCCTCCACTTT.

This clone was detected only once. V is TRBV25-1 and J is TRBJ1-4; D not resolved. Germline lookup yields CDR1 MGHDK and CDR2 SYGVNS. The CDR3 totals 16 residues. The V end lost 3 bases, the J end lost 10 bases, and 21 bases lay between the germline ends. The CDR3, as DNA: TGTGCCAGCAGTGAGACCCTAACTTTCTCCGGCGGAAAACTGTTTTTT. Amino acid sequence: CASSETLTFSGGKLFF.

This sequence joins TRBV11-2 and TRBJ2-2; D may be TRBD1 (7 bases). The V and J ends lost 10 bases and 1 base respectively, with 16 bases between them. Germline CDR1 SGHAT, CDR2 FQNNGV. The CDR3 totals 15 residues. The CDR3 here is CATPEGQRNTGELFF. The CDR3 DNA reads TGTGCCACCCCGGAGGGACAGCGGAACACCGGGGAGCTGTTTTTT.

This rearrangement joins TRBV7-9 to TRBJ1-2; D gene uncertain. This CDR3 region has 15 residues. Per germline, CDR1 SEHNR and CDR2 FQNEAQ (reference sequence). The V and J ends lost 8 bases and 1 base respectively, with 17 bases between them. The CDR3: CASARVYPLNYGYTF. The CDR3 bases are TGTGCCAGCGCAAGAGTCTACCCTCTTAACTATGGCTACACCTTC.

The chain joins TRBV7-9 to TRBJ1-4, with D unclear. The CDR3 consists of 12 residues. Germline values: CDR1 SEHNR, CDR2 FQNEAQ (reference sequence). The V end was cut by 2 bases, the J end by 8 bases, with 6 bases between. The CDR3 DNA reads as TGTGCCAGCAGCTTACTCGAGGAAAAACTGTTTTTT. Protein product: CASSLLEEKLFF.

The chain joins TRBV29-1 to TRBJ2-1; 13 positions agree with TRBD2. This CDR3 has 15 amino acids. Germline-derived CDR1 and CDR2 are SQVTM and ANQGSEA. The junction had 8 bases not matched to a gene; V was cut back by 5 bases and J by 7 bases. This chain's CDR3 is CSVWVGTSGINEQFF. DNA of the CDR3: TGCAGCGTTTGGGTCGGGACTAGCGGGATAAATGAGCAGTTCTTC.

J is TRBJ2-1 and V is TRBV11-3, with a weak D call TRBD1 (5 bases). The CDR3 contains 13 residues. V lost 5 bases, J lost 9 bases, and 14 bases lay in between. CDR1 and CDR2 (germline): SGHNT, YENEEA. CDR3 sequence: CASSRDRQSEQFF. CDR3 in DNA: TGTGCCAGCAGCCGCGACCGACAGAGTGAGCAGTTCTTC.

The genes are TRBV9 and TRBJ2-7; 9 nucleotides match TRBD1. CDR1 is SGDLS and CDR2 is YYNGEE in the germline V gene. The CDR3 loop spans 15 amino acids. Trimming took 4 bases from V and 3 from J; bases not matched to a gene: 8. The CDR3, as DNA: TGTGCCAGCAGCATATCGACAGGGGGTGGCTACGAGCAGTACTTC. This gives the protein CASSISTGGGYEQYF.

This clone was found once. The genes are TRBV25-1 and TRBJ1-2; 7 bases are a match to TRBD1. This CDR3 has 14 amino acids. Unmatched junction bases numbered 12, after V lost 7 bases and J lost 7 bases. CDR1 and CDR2 (germline): MGHDK, SYGVNS. The chain's CDR3 is CASTGQPSGSGYTF. CDR3 in DNA: TGTGCCAGCACGGGACAGCCCAGCGGAAGTGGCTACACCTTC.

CDR3 sequence reads: CASSQPRDNYGYTF. The CDR3 DNA reads as TGCGCCAGCAGCCAGCCTCGGGATAACTATGGCTACACCTTC. The chain recombines TRBV4-1 with TRBJ1-2; D remains ambiguous. V gave up 3 bases and J gave up 1 base, with 9 bases separating them. The length of the CDR3 is 14 residues. The germline gives CDR1 MGHRA, CDR2 YSYEKL.

The chain joins TRBV24-1 to TRBJ2-1, with TRBD1 as a possible D gene (6 bases). V lost 3 bases to trimming and J lost 8 bases, with 16 bases between them. Germline V gene data show CDR1 as KGHDR and CDR2 as SFDVKD. CDR3 size: 15 residues. The CDR3 nucleotides are TGTGCCACCAGTGATCCGATTCGGACAGTCGATGAGCAGTTCTTC. Translation gives CATSDPIRTVDEQFF.

This sequence joins TRBV15 and TRBJ1-2, with D tentatively TRBD1 (6 bases). Looked up from germline, CDR1 is LNHNV and CDR2 is YYDKDF (reference sequence). This CDR3 has 13 amino acids. The V gene lost 0 bases and the J gene lost 7 bases, with 9 bases spanning the gap. Written as DNA, the CDR3 is TGTGCCACCAGCAGAGAGGCAGGGGTTGGCTACACCTTC. Amino acids: CATSREAGVGYTF.

This CDR3 reads CASSVEGMGNQPQHF. CDR3 in DNA: TGTGCCAGCAGTGTGGAGGGGATGGGCAATCAGCCCCAGCATTTT. V and J are TRBV2 and TRBJ1-5, with D possibly TRBD1 on 5 matching bases. V gave up 4 bases and J gave up 2 bases, with 12 bases separating them. Looked up from germline, CDR1 is SNHLY and CDR2 is FYNNEI. This CDR3 is 15 amino acids long.

The J gene is TRBJ2-1, the V gene TRBV7-8; D remains ambiguous. Germline V lookup: CDR1 SGHVS, CDR2 FQNEAQ. V lost 0 bases, J lost 7 bases, and 4 bases lay in between. This CDR3 has 12 amino acids. The DNA for the CDR3 is TGTGCCAGCAGCTTAGCCCTAAATGAGCAGTTCTTC. It yields the protein CASSLALNEQFF.

This clone was detected once. The chain uses TRBV10-3 and TRBJ1-1; D unclear. V dropped 6 bases and J dropped 5 bases, with 10 bases sitting between them. The length of the CDR3 is 12 residues. Germline V gene lookup returns CDR1 ENHRY and CDR2 SYGVKD. CDR3 sequence reads: CAIRELNTEAFF. The CDR3 DNA is TGTGCCATCAGGGAGCTAAATACTGAAGCTTTCTTT.

This chain uses TRBV14 with TRBJ2-5; D is possibly TRBD2 (5 bases). Trimming removed 0 bases from V and 5 bases from J, with 7 bases in between. The CDR3 loop spans 13 amino acids. Germline V CDR1 and CDR2: SGHDN, FVKESK. CDR3 protein: CASSQEWRETQYF. The DNA for the CDR3 is TGTGCCAGCAGCCAAGAGTGGAGGGAGACCCAGTACTTC. Complete variable domain (other parts from reference TRBV14 and TRBJ2-5): EAGVTQFPSHSVIEKGQTVTLRCDPISGHDNLYWYRRVMGKEIKFLLHFVKESKQDESGMPNNRFLAERTGGTYSTLKVQPAELEDSGVYFCASSQEWRETQYFGPGTRLLVL.

The chain employs TRBV9 and TRBJ2-3; a weak D match, TRBD2 (5 bases). Germline lookup yields CDR1 SGDLS and CDR2 YYNGEE. The CDR3 covers 12 residues. Trimming pared 7 bases from V and 1 base from J, leaving 7 bases between. The CDR3 DNA reads TGTGCCAGCGCCGGGGGCACAGATACGCAGTATTTT. Its translation is CASAGGTDTQYF. Complete variable domain (other parts from reference TRBV9 and TRBJ2-3): DSGVTQTPKHLITATGQRVTLRCSPRSGDLSVYWYQQSLDQGLQFLIQYYNGEERAKGNILERFSAQQFPDLHSELNLSSLELGDSALYFCASAGGTDTQYFGPGTRLTVL.

The chain combines TRBV11-3 with TRBJ1-1; 7 bases are a match to TRBD1. The CDR3 is 15 residues long. Germline V CDR1 and CDR2: SGHNT, YENEEA. Trimming removed 2 bases from V and 0 bases from J; junction bases left unmatched: 3. The CDR3 coding sequence is TGTGCCAGCAGCTTAAGGGGACAGATGAACACTGAAGCTTTCTTT. This encodes CASSLRGQMNTEAFF.

The chain carries TRBV5-6 and TRBJ2-2, with a weak D call TRBD1 (6 bases). Germline loops: CDR1 SGHDT, CDR2 YYEEEE. Trimming took 3 bases from V and 6 from J, leaving 6 bases between them. This CDR3 region has 12 residues. The DNA of the CDR3 is TGTGCCAGCAGCTACAGGGCCGGGGAGCTGTTTTTT. Its protein product is CASSYRAGELFF.

This clone was recorded at least ten times. The chain employs TRBV2 and TRBJ2-7; possibly TRBD2 for D (6 bases). CDR3 length: 15 residues. Looked up from germline, CDR1 is SNHLY and CDR2 is FYNNEI. The ends were cut back, 1 base at V and 1 base at J, with 11 bases in the middle. CDR3 bases: TGTGCCAGCAGTGAAGGCTGGAGCGGGTCCTACGAGCAGTACTTC. Amino acid sequence: CASSEGWSGSYEQYF.

The rearrangement joins TRBV19 to TRBJ2-2; D call uncertain. Germline V gene sequence: CDR1 LNHDA, CDR2 SQIVND (reference sequence). The germline V and J ends were trimmed by 4 bases and 1 base, with 4 bases remaining between them. The CDR3 contains 13 residues. The CDR3 sequence is CASSTRNTGELFF. CDR3 coding DNA: TGTGCCAGTAGTACCAGGAACACCGGGGAGCTGTTTTTT.